The text below deals with one TCR beta chain. The data were obtained in a study of blood T cell repertoires in COVID-19. Turning to the study itself: Some COVID-19 samples were acute and others convalescent; all came from the United States, Italy and Spain. Nucleic acid was either cDNA or gDNA, and it came from T cells, B-cell-depleted T cells, or PBMCs.

Per the original data handling: Reference gene primer amplification gave estimated nucleated cell counts. Using immunoSEQ multiplex PCR, the repertoire was profiled, and TCRdb retains in-frame clones only, with some absent. Clonal size and the V and J genes are those of that table, whereas D and trimming came from the DNA. The sample holds 150,000 or so clones, approximately 80% seen once. This CDR3 contains 16 residues. With 6 bases clipped from V and 7 bases from J, the junction kept 14 bases outside the gene matches. The germline CDR1 and CDR2 sequences are PRHDT and FYEKMQ (reference sequence). This receptor was identified in a man between 60 and 75 years old with acute or convalescent COVID-19. Sequenced: peripheral blood. V usage is TRBV13 and J usage is TRBJ2-1; 8 bases are shared with TRBD1. CDR3 protein: CASRLTGQGSGNEQFF. In DNA form, the CDR3 reads TGTGCCAGCAGATTGACTGGACAGGGCTCGGGAAATGAGCAGTTCTTC.